The rows below give T cell receptor beta chains drawn from one sample of a study of untreated major depressive disorder. Clones were read by immunoSEQ multiplex PCR, and TCRdb kept only the in-frame ones, dropping some. This sample has 25,000 to 30,000 clones, with 91% found just once. The sequenced sample was CD4+ T cells from PBMCs. These TCRs come from a woman aged 30 to 39 with major depressive disorder. Both conserved end residues are part of each CDR3. Each record gives: CDR3 protein, CDR3 DNA, V gene, clone size, J gene, D gene. The D gene is left open where the match is weak. Not every row has a clone size; where given, it reads once, few, many or a size class.

CDR3aa: CASSLDRAYEQYF; CDR3nt: TGCGCCAGCAGCTTGGACAGGGCCTACGAGCAGTACTTC; v_gene: TRBV5-1; abundance: few; j_gene: TRBJ2-7; d_gene: -
CDR3aa: CASSYRQGMVAFF; CDR3nt: TGTGCCAGCAGTTACAGACAGGGGATGGTGGCTTTCTTT; v_gene: TRBV6-5; abundance: -; j_gene: TRBJ1-1; d_gene: TRBD1
CDR3aa: CASSQDPIRSGNTIYF; CDR3nt: TGCGCCAGCAGCCAAGACCCGATTAGATCTGGAAACACCATATATTTT; v_gene: TRBV4-1; abundance: few; j_gene: TRBJ1-3; d_gene: -
CDR3aa: CSLQAGAYNEQFF; CDR3nt: TGCAGTTTACAAGCGGGGGCTTACAATGAGCAGTTCTTC; v_gene: TRBV29-1; abundance: -; j_gene: TRBJ2-1; d_gene: TRBD2
CDR3aa: CASSPWSDTGELFF; CDR3nt: TGCGCCAGCAGCCCTTGGTCAGACACCGGGGAGCTGTTTTTT; v_gene: TRBV5-1; abundance: -; j_gene: TRBJ2-2; d_gene: -
CDR3aa: CASSPDITYNEQFF; CDR3nt: TGTGCCAGCAGCCCCGACATCACCTACAATGAGCAGTTCTTC; v_gene: TRBV7-9; abundance: -; j_gene: TRBJ2-1; d_gene: -
CDR3aa: CASSSSRAGVWNEQFF; CDR3nt: TGTGCCAGCAGTTCCTCCCGGGCGGGAGTATGGAATGAGCAGTTCTTC; v_gene: TRBV6-5; abundance: -; j_gene: TRBJ2-1; d_gene: TRBD2
CDR3aa: CASSQLRGPNTEAFF; CDR3nt: TGCGCCAGCAGCCAATTACGGGGACCGAACACTGAAGCTTTCTTT; v_gene: TRBV4-1; abundance: -; j_gene: TRBJ1-1; d_gene: -
CDR3aa: CASSPRGTGGSRGNQPQHF; CDR3nt: TGTGCCAGTAGTCCCCGAGGGACAGGGGGATCCCGGGGCAATCAGCCCCAGCATTTT; v_gene: TRBV19; abundance: -; j_gene: TRBJ1-5; d_gene: TRBD1
CDR3aa: CASSQRAGGRTDTQYF; CDR3nt: TGTGCCAGCAGCCAACGGGCGGGGGGGAGGACAGATACGCAGTATTTT; v_gene: TRBV2; abundance: -; j_gene: TRBJ2-3; d_gene: TRBD2
CDR3aa: CASSRGTSGSYEQYF; CDR3nt: TGTGCCAGTAGTCGAGGGACTAGCGGGTCCTACGAGCAGTACTTC; v_gene: TRBV19; abundance: -; j_gene: TRBJ2-7; d_gene: TRBD2
CDR3aa: CASSMGLSYNEQFF; CDR3nt: TGTGCCAGTAGTATGGGACTCTCCTACAATGAGCAGTTCTTC; v_gene: TRBV19; abundance: -; j_gene: TRBJ2-1; d_gene: -
CDR3aa: CASSRTGPGETQYF; CDR3nt: TGCGCCAGCAGCCGGACAGGGCCGGGAGAGACCCAGTACTTC; v_gene: TRBV4-1; abundance: -; j_gene: TRBJ2-5; d_gene: TRBD1
CDR3aa: CASSYSGSGNTEAFF; CDR3nt: TGTGCCAGCAGTTACTCAGGTTCGGGGAACACTGAAGCTTTCTTT; v_gene: TRBV6-5; abundance: once; j_gene: TRBJ1-1; d_gene: -
CDR3aa: CASRENAGAGDYGYTF; CDR3nt: TGTGCCAGCAGAGAGAATGCAGGAGCTGGAGACTATGGCTACACCTTC; v_gene: TRBV5-4; abundance: once; j_gene: TRBJ1-2; d_gene: -
CDR3aa: CASSLIGDSNQPQHF; CDR3nt: TGTGCCAGCAGCTTAATCGGGGATAGCAATCAGCCCCAGCATTTT; v_gene: TRBV7-2; abundance: -; j_gene: TRBJ1-5; d_gene: -
CDR3aa: CASSPGQASSYNEQFF; CDR3nt: TGTGCCAGCAGCCCAGGACAGGCTAGCTCCTACAATGAGCAGTTCTTC; v_gene: TRBV7-6; abundance: -; j_gene: TRBJ2-1; d_gene: TRBD1
CDR3aa: CASSQDNTDTQYF; CDR3nt: TGTGCCAGCAGCCAAGACAACACAGATACGCAGTATTTT; v_gene: TRBV14; abundance: few; j_gene: TRBJ2-3; d_gene: -
CDR3aa: CASSHDSRLDYGYTF; CDR3nt: TGCGCCAGCAGCCATGACAGTCGGTTAGACTATGGCTACACCTTC; v_gene: TRBV4-3; abundance: -; j_gene: TRBJ1-2; d_gene: -
CDR3aa: CASSFRTGATINEKLFF; CDR3nt: TGTGCCAGCAGTTTCCGGACAGGGGCGACTATTAATGAAAAACTGTTTTTT; v_gene: TRBV28; abundance: -; j_gene: TRBJ1-4; d_gene: TRBD1
CDR3aa: CASSKRQGEGETQYF; CDR3nt: TGTGCCAGCAGCAAGCGACAGGGTGAAGGGGAGACCCAGTACTTC; v_gene: TRBV4-2; abundance: -; j_gene: TRBJ2-5; d_gene: TRBD1
CDR3aa: CASSSRQGYDEQYF; CDR3nt: TGTGCCAGCAGCTCCAGACAGGGATACGACGAGCAGTACTTC; v_gene: TRBV5-4; abundance: -; j_gene: TRBJ2-7; d_gene: TRBD1
CDR3aa: CASSSSSGTVGEKLFF; CDR3nt: TGTGCCAGCAGCTCATCTTCCGGGACGGTGGGTGAAAAACTGTTTTTT; v_gene: TRBV7-2; abundance: -; j_gene: TRBJ1-4; d_gene: -
CDR3aa: CASSAAPLSSYSQPQHF; CDR3nt: TGTGCCAGCAGCGCTGCCCCATTATCGAGTTATAGTCAGCCCCAGCATTTT; v_gene: TRBV7-2; abundance: -; j_gene: TRBJ1-5; d_gene: -
CDR3aa: CSVDRGGWTEAFF; CDR3nt: TGCAGCGTTGATCGGGGCGGTTGGACTGAAGCTTTCTTT; v_gene: TRBV29-1; abundance: -; j_gene: TRBJ1-1; d_gene: -
CDR3aa: CASRGLAQETQYF; CDR3nt: TGTGCCAGTAGAGGGCTAGCCCAAGAGACCCAGTACTTC; v_gene: TRBV19; abundance: -; j_gene: TRBJ2-5; d_gene: -
CDR3aa: CASSQEGGTGTSPLHF; CDR3nt: TGCGCCAGCAGCCAAGAGGGGGGGACAGGGACTTCACCCCTCCACTTT; v_gene: TRBV4-3; abundance: -; j_gene: TRBJ1-6; d_gene: TRBD1
CDR3aa: CASSKGGKLFF; CDR3nt: TGTGCCAGCAGTAAGGGGGGAAAACTGTTTTTT; v_gene: TRBV6-5; abundance: -; j_gene: TRBJ1-4; d_gene: -
CDR3aa: CANSDSSNYGYTF; CDR3nt: TGTGCCAACTCGGACAGTTCTAACTATGGCTACACCTTC; v_gene: TRBV28; abundance: -; j_gene: TRBJ1-2; d_gene: -
CDR3aa: CASSYSRAALNTEAFF; CDR3nt: TGTGCCAGCAGTTACTCGAGGGCAGCCTTGAACACTGAAGCTTTCTTT; v_gene: TRBV6-5; abundance: -; j_gene: TRBJ1-1; d_gene: -
CDR3aa: CASSPSGRETQYF; CDR3nt: TGTGCTAGCAGCCCTAGCGGGAGAGAGACCCAGTACTTC; v_gene: TRBV7-7; abundance: -; j_gene: TRBJ2-5; d_gene: TRBD2
CDR3aa: CASSLNSLYRDRGYEQYF; CDR3nt: TGTGCCAGCAGCTTGAACAGTTTGTATCGGGACAGGGGCTACGAGCAGTACTTC; v_gene: TRBV5-5; abundance: -; j_gene: TRBJ2-7; d_gene: TRBD1
CDR3aa: CASSLRKSEAFF; CDR3nt: TGTGCCAGCAGTTTACGTAAGAGTGAAGCTTTCTTT; v_gene: TRBV28; abundance: -; j_gene: TRBJ1-1; d_gene: -
CDR3aa: CASSGALAGPAREQYF; CDR3nt: TGTGCCAGCAGCGGGGCGCTAGCGGGCCCTGCGAGGGAGCAGTACTTC; v_gene: TRBV7-2; abundance: -; j_gene: TRBJ2-7; d_gene: TRBD2
CDR3aa: CASSERGSQHF; CDR3nt: TGTGCCAGCAGCGAGCGGGGGTCCCAGCATTTT; v_gene: TRBV7-9; abundance: -; j_gene: TRBJ1-5; d_gene: -
CDR3aa: CASSQGAGELFF; CDR3nt: TGTGCCAGCAGCCAGGGGGCCGGGGAGCTGTTTTTT; v_gene: TRBV7-3; abundance: -; j_gene: TRBJ2-2; d_gene: TRBD1
CDR3aa: CASSSGPNVHEQYF; CDR3nt: TGTGCCAGCAGTTCCGGGCCTAATGTGCACGAGCAGTACTTC; v_gene: TRBV6-5; abundance: once; j_gene: TRBJ2-7; d_gene: -
CDR3aa: CASSFGLRGEQFF; CDR3nt: TGTGCCAGCAGCTTTGGATTACGCGGTGAGCAGTTCTTC; v_gene: TRBV7-2; abundance: -; j_gene: TRBJ2-1; d_gene: -
CDR3aa: CASSLVSGAASTDTQYF; CDR3nt: TGTGCCAGCAGCTTGGTTAGCGGGGCTGCTAGCACAGATACGCAGTATTTT; v_gene: TRBV5-4; abundance: -; j_gene: TRBJ2-3; d_gene: TRBD2
CDR3aa: CASSEVAGGYNEQFF; CDR3nt: TGTGCCAGCAGTGAAGTAGCGGGAGGCTACAATGAGCAGTTCTTC; v_gene: TRBV6-4; abundance: few; j_gene: TRBJ2-1; d_gene: TRBD2
CDR3aa: CASSLAGSLRTDTQYF; CDR3nt: TGTGCCAGCAGTTTAGCCGGGAGTCTGCGGACAGATACGCAGTATTTT; v_gene: TRBV28; abundance: -; j_gene: TRBJ2-3; d_gene: -
CDR3aa: CASRNDRGYTEAFF; CDR3nt: TGCGCCAGCAGAAACGACAGGGGGTACACTGAAGCTTTCTTT; v_gene: TRBV4-1; abundance: -; j_gene: TRBJ1-1; d_gene: TRBD1
CDR3aa: CASSIDREAEAFF; CDR3nt: TGTGCCAGCAGCATCGACAGGGAGGCTGAAGCTTTCTTT; v_gene: TRBV7-2; abundance: -; j_gene: TRBJ1-1; d_gene: TRBD1
CDR3aa: CASSLLQAGVETQYF; CDR3nt: TGTGCCAGCAGCTTGTTGCAGGCCGGGGTAGAGACCCAGTACTTC; v_gene: TRBV5-6; abundance: -; j_gene: TRBJ2-5; d_gene: -
CDR3aa: CASRLPIPRASSYEQYF; CDR3nt: TGTGCCAGTAGACTTCCTATTCCCCGGGCGAGCTCCTACGAGCAGTACTTC; v_gene: TRBV19; abundance: -; j_gene: TRBJ2-7; d_gene: -
CDR3aa: CASSGLAGGDTQYF; CDR3nt: TGTGCCAGCAGTGGACTAGCGGGGGGAGATACGCAGTATTTT; v_gene: TRBV6-4; abundance: -; j_gene: TRBJ2-3; d_gene: TRBD2
CDR3aa: CASSQRPISGLAEETQYF; CDR3nt: TGCGCCAGCAGCCAGCGGCCTATCTCGGGACTAGCGGAAGAGACCCAGTACTTC; v_gene: TRBV4-1; abundance: once; j_gene: TRBJ2-5; d_gene: TRBD2
CDR3aa: CASSEAFTYNEQFF; CDR3nt: TGTGCCAGCAGCGAGGCCTTTACCTACAATGAGCAGTTCTTC; v_gene: TRBV7-2; abundance: -; j_gene: TRBJ2-1; d_gene: -
CDR3aa: CASSQGPGDYEQYF; CDR3nt: TGTGCCAGCAGCCAAGGTCCGGGGGACTACGAGCAGTACTTC; v_gene: TRBV4-2; abundance: -; j_gene: TRBJ2-7; d_gene: -
CDR3aa: CASSFGGGEQYF; CDR3nt: TGTGCCAGCAGCTTCGGGGGGGGCGAGCAGTACTTC; v_gene: TRBV11-2; abundance: -; j_gene: TRBJ2-7; d_gene: TRBD2